What follows is one TCR beta chain and its context. The antigen it binds to is not known. No per-base quality is available; no much larger clone lies one base away. The sample belongs to a study of T cells after somatic rescue of genetic block (dated by TCRdb to the early 2020s). At the level of the whole study: What the study looked at was long-term robustness, specifically in a T-cell system that came about through somatic rescue of a genetic block in T-cell development.

At the junction V is shortened by 3 bases and J by 2 bases, with 13 bases in between. From the cysteine through the phenylalanine, the CDR3 covers 14 amino acids. Kept here is only the CDR3 DNA, which spans 42 bases and is read in frame from base 1. Reading the germline V gene (reference sequence) gives CDR1 GTSNPN and CDR2 SVGIG. Library generation was performed with the immunoSEQ multiplex PCR assay. TCRdb's version of the immuneACCESS table is confined to in-frame rearrangements and falls short of the full clone set. An unresolved V gene accounts for under half of the shortfall where checked; the remainder is of unknown origin. Across this sample there are about 88,000 clones, with around 90% seen only once. The top ten clones comprise 1.5% to 2% of the sample.

The sample consisted of peripheral blood mononuclear cells (PBMCs). The sequence derives from a woman aged 18-35 years. The chain links TRBV30 with TRBJ1-1, with the D gene call left open. This receptor has the CDR3 CAWSSWPVNTEAFF. The DNA sequence follows: TGTGCCTGGAGCAGTTGGCCAGTCAACACTGAAGCTTTCTTT.